This is a list of T cell receptor beta chains from one sample in a study of T-cell reconstitution after alpha-beta-depleted transplantation in children. A single record per CDR3 protein comes from TCRdb applying MiXCR to the PCR reads. This sample has over 200,000 distinct CDR3 sequences; approximately 15% occur once, and the top ten carry just under 45%. The specimen comprised PBMCs, mostly from graft donor cells, sampled 360 days after TCRalphabeta/CD19-depleted stem cell transplant. The receptors here all came from a male patient between 2 and 10 years old who had a stem cell transplant for acute lymphoblastic leukemia, so the T cells may come from the graft donor. CDR3s include the opening cysteine and the closing phenylalanine or tryptophan. A D gene is named only where the DNA matches it firmly. Only part of the rows carry a size: once, few, many, or a class if the clone is expanded.

d_call	cdr3_length	j_call	clone_size	v_call	cdr3_aa	cdr3_nt
-	12	TRBJ2-7	few	TRBV7-2	CASSSNRYEQYF	TGTGCCAGCAGCTCAAATAGATACGAGCAGTATTTC
TRBD2	14	TRBJ2-3	-	TRBV12-3/TRBV12-4	CASRAGLSTDTQYF	TGTGCCAGCAGAGCGGGACTTAGCACAGATACGCAGTATTTT
TRBD2	17	TRBJ2-2	-	TRBV18	CASSPVKLAGASGELFF	TGTGCCAGCTCACCGGTAAAGCTAGCGGGAGCCTCCGGGGAGCTGTTTTTT
-	13	TRBJ2-1	few	TRBV30	CAWSPWEDNEQFF	TGTGCCTGGAGCCCTTGGGAAGACAATGAGCAGTTCTTC
-	13	TRBJ2-2	-	TRBV7-2	CASSSRVSGELFF	TGTGCCAGCAGCTCCAGGGTTTCCGGGGAGCTGTTTTTT
-	17	TRBJ1-6	-	TRBV28	CASRSGYSYSLHSPLHF	TGTGCCAGCAGAAGTGGATACTCGTACAGCTTACATTCACCCCTCCACTTT
-	13	TRBJ2-1	many	TRBV4-3	CASSQQLAAEQFF	TGCGCCAGCAGCCAGCAGCTGGCTGCTGAGCAGTTCTTC
-	12	TRBJ1-2	few	TRBV12-3/TRBV12-4	CASSLLNYGYTF	TGTGCCAGCAGTTTACTTAACTATGGCTACACCTTC
TRBD2	15	TRBJ2-5	few	TRBV12-3/TRBV12-4	CASSLSGGDQETQYF	TGTGCCAGCAGTTTATCGGGGGGGGACCAAGAGACCCAGTACTTC
-	15	TRBJ2-1	many	TRBV9	CASSVAGASYNEQFF	TGTGCCAGCAGCGTAGCGGGGGCCTCCTACAATGAGCAGTTCTTC
-	12	TRBJ1-1	many	TRBV29-1	CSVATGNTEAFF	TGCAGCGTCGCGACAGGGAACACTGAAGCTTTCTTT
-	14	TRBJ1-6	few	TRBV12-3/TRBV12-4	CASSFTGRNSPLHF	TGTGCCAGCAGTTTTACAGGAAGAAATTCACCCCTCCACTTT
TRBD1	15	TRBJ2-2	few	TRBV29-1	CSVTDRGRYTGELFF	TGCAGCGTCACTGACAGGGGCAGGTACACCGGGGAGCTGTTTTTT
-	17	TRBJ2-3	few	TRBV9	CASSVGFDSASTDTQYF	TGTGCCAGCAGCGTTGGTTTCGACTCGGCTAGCACAGATACGCAGTATTTT
-	12	TRBJ1-2	-	TRBV24-1	CATSARGDGYTF	TGTGCCACCAGTGCGAGGGGCGATGGCTACACCTTC
-	12	TRBJ2-7	few	TRBV14	CASSQQIYEQYF	TGTGCCAGCAGCCAACAAATCTACGAGCAGTACTTC
-	14	TRBJ2-7	-	TRBV5-1	CASSYTGGSDEQYF	TGCGCCAGCAGCTACACCGGGGGTTCGGACGAGCAGTACTTC
TRBD2	15	TRBJ2-1	few	TRBV5-4	CASSSGTSTYNEQFF	TGTGCCAGCAGCAGCGGGACTTCAACCTACAATGAGCAGTTCTTC
-	15	TRBJ2-2	-	TRBV12-3/TRBV12-4	CASSFRHPNTGELFF	TGTGCCAGCAGTTTTCGGCACCCTAACACCGGGGAGCTGTTTTTT
-	12	TRBJ2-4	few	TRBV12-3/TRBV12-4	CASSLVTFGQYF	TGTGCCAGCAGTTTGGTCACGTTCGGCCAGTACTTC
-	15	TRBJ2-6	few	TRBV11-1	CASSFLGREGNVLTF	TGTGCCAGCAGCTTTCTGGGCAGGGAAGGCAACGTCCTGACTTTC
TRBD2	17	TRBJ2-1	-	TRBV4-1	CASSQEETSASYNEQFF	TGCGCCAGCAGCCAAGAGGAAACTAGCGCCTCCTACAATGAGCAGTTCTTC
-	17	TRBJ1-6	few	TRBV29-1	CSVHQWRTFGYNSPLHF	TGCAGCGTCCATCAATGGAGGACCTTTGGCTATAATTCACCCCTCCACTTT
-	17	TRBJ1-2	-	TRBV12-3/TRBV12-4	CASSPILRDNSHGGYTF	TGTGCCAGCAGTCCGATCCTGAGGGACAACTCCCACGGTGGCTACACCTTC
-	16	TRBJ1-6	few	TRBV20-1	CSASDSTRADNSPLHF	TGCAGTGCTAGCGACTCCACCCGAGCGGATAATTCACCCCTCCACTTT
-	14	TRBJ1-4	-	TRBV3-1	CASSHWAANEKLFF	TGTGCCAGCAGCCATTGGGCCGCTAATGAAAAACTGTTTTTT